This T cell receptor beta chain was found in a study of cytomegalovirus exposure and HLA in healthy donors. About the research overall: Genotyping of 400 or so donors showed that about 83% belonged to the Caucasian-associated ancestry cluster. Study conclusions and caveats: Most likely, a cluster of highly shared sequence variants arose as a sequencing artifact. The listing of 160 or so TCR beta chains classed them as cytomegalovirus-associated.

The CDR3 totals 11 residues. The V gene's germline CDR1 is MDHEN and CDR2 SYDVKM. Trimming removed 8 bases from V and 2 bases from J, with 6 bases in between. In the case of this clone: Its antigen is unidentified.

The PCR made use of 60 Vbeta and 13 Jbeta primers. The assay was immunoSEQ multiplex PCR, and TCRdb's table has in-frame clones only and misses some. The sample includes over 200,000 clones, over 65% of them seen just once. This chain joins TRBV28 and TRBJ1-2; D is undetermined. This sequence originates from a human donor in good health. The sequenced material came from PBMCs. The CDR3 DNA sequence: TGTGCCAGCGAACACAACTATGGCTACACCTTC. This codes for CASEHNYGYTF.